This entry lists 3 T cell receptor beta chains sequenced from one sample in a study of blood T cell repertoires in COVID-19. The method was immunoSEQ multiplex PCR; TCRdb's version includes in-frame clones alone and lacks a portion of them. The table records under 400,000 clones, approximately 86% of them present only once. Material for sequencing was PBMCs or T cells enriched from blood (not recorded which). The receptors stem from a woman aged 40 to 49 with acute COVID-19.

This chain joins TRBV6-5 and TRBJ2-5; D is possibly TRBD2 (7 bases). This CDR3 region has 14 residues. Germline loops: CDR1 MNHEY, CDR2 SVGAGI. The V and J ends lost 7 bases and 3 bases respectively, with 15 bases between them. In DNA, the CDR3 is TGTGCCAGCACTCGAGGGGGGGCAGAAGAGACCCAGTACTTC. Encoded protein: CASTRGGAEETQYF.

A remark on this clone: Other DNA sequences of this sample code for an identical CDR3. The gene calls are TRBV28 and TRBJ2-2; D gene ambiguous. Germline V gene lookup returns CDR1 MDHEN and CDR2 SYDVKM. The V and J ends lost 2 bases and 6 bases respectively, with 4 bases between them. This CDR3 spans 12 amino acids. Here the CDR3 DNA reads TGTGCCAGCAGTTTAGGCCCCGGGGAGCTGTTTTTT. This codes for CASSLGPGELFF.

CDR3 sequence (DNA): TGTGCCAGCAGTGTTTGCACGATCCCTCAACATTTTGGCCGCGGCTACGAGCAGTACTTC. Its translation: CASSVCTIPQHFGRGYEQYF. J is TRBJ2-7 and V is TRBV6-4; no clear D gene. This CDR3 contains 20 residues. Trimming took 4 bases from V and 3 from J, leaving 31 bases between them. Germline V gene lookup returns CDR1 MRHNA and CDR2 SNTAGT.